The 20 T cell receptor beta chains below all came from one sample that was sequenced in a study of blood T cell repertoires in COVID-19. The assay was immunoSEQ multiplex PCR, and TCRdb's table has in-frame clones only and misses some. The sample lists about 45,000 clones, roughly 88% occurring once. Input material: peripheral blood. The receptors were gathered from a woman of 80 years or more with acute or convalescent COVID-19.

J is TRBJ1-2 and V is TRBV19; 8 positions agree with TRBD1. The CDR3 spans 15 residues. Germline V gene data show CDR1 as LNHDA and CDR2 as SQIVND (reference sequence). The V and J ends lost 5 bases and 3 bases, in that order; junction bases with no gene match: 8. CDR3 sequence reads: CASSLSLTGDYGYTF. The CDR3 nucleotides are TGTGCCAGTAGTCTAAGCTTGACAGGGGACTATGGCTACACCTTC.

The chain links TRBV25-1 to TRBJ2-6; 9 bases match TRBD1. J was trimmed by 4 bases and V by 5 bases; bases with no gene match: 9. CDR3 size: 17 residues. The germline V gene encodes CDR1 MGHDK and CDR2 SYGVNS. The CDR3 protein is CASSPKTGGSGANVLTF. The CDR3, as DNA: TGTGCCAGCAGTCCCAAGACAGGGGGATCCGGGGCCAACGTCCTGACTTTC.

As DNA, the CDR3 is TGTGCCAGCACTCCCGATAGCTCCTACAATGAGCAGTTCTTC. Encoded protein: CASTPDSSYNEQFF. The chain has TRBV25-1 and TRBJ2-1, with unresolved D. Germline loops: CDR1 MGHDK, CDR2 SYGVNS. V was shortened by 7 bases and J by 0 bases, with 10 bases between the two germline ends. The CDR3 extends over 14 amino acids.

The chain has TRBV19 and TRBJ1-1; 11 bases line up with TRBD1. Germline CDR1 reads LNHDA; CDR2 reads SQIVND (reference sequence). V gave up 7 bases and J gave up 3 bases; unmatched junction bases: 7. CDR3 size: 15 residues. CDR3 region: CASTLGQGAYTEAFF. In DNA form, the CDR3 reads TGTGCCAGTACCCTAGGACAGGGGGCCTACACTGAAGCTTTCTTT.

The CDR3 region is CASSEGWERETQYF. For the CDR3, the DNA is TGTGCCAGCAGTGAAGGATGGGAGCGAGAGACCCAGTACTTC. The chain joins TRBV25-1 to TRBJ2-5; weak D call: TRBD2 (5 bases). The V end was cut by 2 bases, the J end by 4 bases, with 11 bases between. The CDR3 totals 14 residues. Germline-derived CDR1 and CDR2 are MGHDK and SYGVNS.

The chain links TRBV2 to TRBJ2-1; possibly TRBD2 for D (5 bases). Trimming removed 6 bases at V and 0 bases at J, with 12 bases between. Per the germline V gene, CDR1 is SNHLY and CDR2 is FYNNEI. This CDR3 is 15 amino acids long. This CDR3 is CASRVLVGSYNEQFF. In nucleotides, the CDR3 is TGTGCCAGCAGGGTACTAGTCGGCTCCTACAATGAGCAGTTCTTC.

V is TRBV6-2 or TRBV6-3 and J is TRBJ1-1; D is unclear. Germline CDR1 MNHEY, CDR2 SVGEGT. V lost 0 bases and J 0 bases, leaving 17 bases between the germline ends. CDR3 length: 18 residues. CDR3 nucleotide sequence: TGTGCCAGCAGTTACTCACTTGCGTACCGCGGGATGAACACTGAAGCTTTCTTT. It codes for CASSYSLAYRGMNTEAFF.

The rearrangement joins TRBV30 to TRBJ2-1, with 11 bases fitting TRBD1. The germline gives CDR1 GTSNPN, CDR2 SVGIG (reference sequence). CDR3 length: 14 residues. V shed 2 bases, J shed 6 bases, and the junction held 3 bases outside the gene matches. CDR3 nucleotide sequence: TGTGCCTGGAGTCGGACAGGGGGCCTCAATGAGCAGTTCTTC. This sequence encodes CAWSRTGGLNEQFF.

This clone was seen just once. V is TRBV15 and J is TRBJ2-3; 8 nucleotides line up with TRBD2. Unmatched junction bases numbered 3, after V lost 1 base and J lost 3 bases. The CDR3 sequence is 15 residues long. CDR1 and CDR2 from the germline V gene are LNHNV and YYDKDF (reference sequence). The DNA for the CDR3 is TGTGCCACCAGCAGAGGACGGGAGGGGACAGATACGCAGTATTTT. It translates to CATSRGREGTDTQYF. The full variable domain, in which reference TRBV15 and TRBJ2-3 provide the parts outside the CDR3, is DAMVIQNPRYQVTQFGKPVTLSCSQTLNHNVMYWYQQKSSQAPKLLFHYYDKDFNNEADTPDNFQSRRPNTSFCFLDIRSPGLGDTAMYLCATSRGREGTDTQYFGPGTRLTVL.

The DNA for the CDR3 is TGTGCCAGTAGTATAGAGCTACCGGGACTAGCGGGTTGGAACAATGAGCAGTTCTTC. Amino acids: CASSIELPGLAGWNNEQFF. This chain joins TRBV19 and TRBJ2-1; TRBD2 matches at 12 bases. The germline gives CDR1 LNHDA, CDR2 SQIVND (reference sequence). Germline trimming cut 0 bases from V and 5 bases from J; bases unmatched to any gene: 11. CDR3 length: 19 amino acids.

The rearrangement uses TRBV12-3 or TRBV12-4 and TRBJ2-7; D might be TRBD2 (5 bases). This CDR3 is 12 amino acids long. Trimming took off 1 base at V and 5 bases at J, with 6 bases between the two ends. DNA of the CDR3: TGTGCCAGCAGTTTAGGAGGGAACGAGCAGTACTTC. As protein: CASSLGGNEQYF.

The V call is TRBV6-1, the J call TRBJ1-3, with D unresolved. Deletions cut 3 bases from V and 0 bases from J, with 6 bases between. Germline V gene lookup returns CDR1 MNHNS and CDR2 SASEGT. This CDR3 is built from 14 residues. CDR3 protein: CASSEATSGNTIYF. CDR3 nucleotide sequence: TGTGCCAGCAGTGAGGCAACCTCTGGAAACACCATATATTTT.

This clone was seen only a few times. The V and J genes are TRBV30 and TRBJ1-6, with TRBD1 as a possible D gene (5 bases). Germline values: CDR1 GTSNPN, CDR2 SVGIG (reference sequence). The CDR3 is made up of 14 amino acids. Trimming shortened V by 5 bases and J by 9 bases, and 17 bases separated the two germline ends. CDR3 protein: CAWANQGRGSPLHF. CDR3 sequence (DNA): TGTGCCTGGGCTAATCAGGGAAGAGGTTCACCCCTCCACTTT.

The V gene is TRBV7-2, the J gene TRBJ1-4; the match to TRBD1 covers 8 bases. V was clipped by 5 bases and J by 8 bases; unmatched bases: 7. The CDR3 is made up of 14 amino acids. Looked up from germline, CDR1 is SGHTA and CDR2 is FQGNSA. In DNA form, the CDR3 reads TGTGCCAGCAGCCCCCAGGGGGCAAGGGAAAAACTGTTTTTT. It is translated as CASSPQGAREKLFF.

Comments on this clone: Because the CDR3 is missing its conserved closing phenylalanine or tryptophan, this is likely a read error. It is unclear where the CDR3 begins or ends on the DNA, so no DNA is shown, and the CDR3 is as TCRdb lists it. This chain links TRBV21-1 with TRBJ1-2; TRBD1, as called in the table, went unchecked against the DNA. TRBV21-1 is recorded as a pseudogene. The CDR3 numbers 11 amino acids, ends counted. The CDR3 loop reads CASSPRDMGRG.

The chain is built from TRBV5-1 and TRBJ2-3, with 14 bases fitting TRBD2. CDR3 length: 21 residues. CDR1 SGHRS and CDR2 YFSETQ come from the germline V gene. Trimming removed 4 bases from V and 3 bases from J; junction bases left unmatched: 19. The CDR3 loop reads CASSAIEPGLAGVRGTDTQYF. The CDR3 DNA follows: TGCGCCAGCAGCGCGATTGAACCGGGACTAGCGGGAGTAAGAGGGACAGATACGCAGTATTTT.

The chain combines TRBV4-2 with TRBJ2-2, with D perhaps matching TRBD2 (6 bases). V was shortened by 0 bases and J by 6 bases, with 20 bases between the two germline ends. This CDR3 is built from 18 residues. Germline V CDR1 and CDR2: LGHNA, YNFKEQ. CDR3 protein: CASSQEPVGVAVPGELFF. Written as DNA, the CDR3 is TGTGCCAGCAGCCAAGAACCGGTCGGGGTAGCGGTCCCCGGGGAGCTGTTTTTT.

This chain uses TRBV3-1 (or the pseudogene TRBV3-2) with TRBJ2-1; 8 bases agree with TRBD2. CDR1 is LGHDT and CDR2 is YNNKEL in the germline V gene (reference sequence). The length of the CDR3 is 12 residues. After removal of 7 bases from V and 13 bases from J, the junction contained 9 bases not matched to a gene. The CDR3 nucleotides are TGTGCCAGCACCACGGGGCGGGAGGACCAGTTCTTC. Protein sequence: CASTTGREDQFF.

The chain combines TRBV7-6 with TRBJ2-2, with 10 positions matching TRBD1. J gave up 2 bases and V 1 base, and 4 bases lay outside the gene matches. The germline CDR1 and CDR2 sequences are SGHVS and FNYEAQ. The CDR3 length is 17 residues. CDR3 amino acids: CASSLERTGGNTGELFF. The CDR3 nucleotides are TGTGCCAGCAGCTTAGAGAGGACAGGGGGAAACACCGGGGAGCTGTTTTTT.

V is TRBV3-1 (or the pseudogene TRBV3-2) and J is TRBJ2-3; TRBD2 matches 12 bases. The V segment lost 1 base and the J segment 0 bases; nucleotides outside the gene matches: 2. In germline, CDR1 is LGHDT, CDR2 YNNKEL (reference sequence). The CDR3 covers 17 residues. In DNA, the CDR3 is TGTGCCAGCAGCCAAGTGGGGACTAGCGGGAGCACAGATACGCAGTATTTT. This gives the protein CASSQVGTSGSTDTQYF.